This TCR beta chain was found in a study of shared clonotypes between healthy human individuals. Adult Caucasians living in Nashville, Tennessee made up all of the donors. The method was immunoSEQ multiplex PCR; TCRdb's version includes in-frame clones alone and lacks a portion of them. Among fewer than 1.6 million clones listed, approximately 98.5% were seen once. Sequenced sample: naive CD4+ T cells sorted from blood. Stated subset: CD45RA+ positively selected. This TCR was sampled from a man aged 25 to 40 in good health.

CDR3 region: CASSGQWLAGYNEQFF. In DNA form, the CDR3 reads TGCGCCAGCAGTGGACAATGGCTAGCGGGGTACAATGAGCAGTTCTTC. The chain joins TRBV10-1 to TRBJ2-1; 9 bases agree with TRBD2. J lost 4 bases, V lost 4 bases, and 8 bases had no gene match. The CDR3 runs 16 residues. Germline V lookup: CDR1 WNHNN, CDR2 SYGVQD (reference sequence).